This T cell receptor (beta chain) was obtained from a study of T cells after yellow fever vaccination. General observations from the study: Only a minor proportion of clonotypes was detected across both CD4 and CD8 compartments.

In the case of this clonotype: Its target is not known.

TCRdb fed the 5' RACE reads into MiXCR, producing one record per CDR3 protein. Counted here are 350,000 or so distinct CDR3 sequences, less than 9.5% occurring once; the ten biggest clones make up approximately 15%. This CDR3 spans 13 amino acids. CDR1 GTSNPN and CDR2 SVGIG come from the germline V gene (reference sequence). Between the trimmed V and J ends, which lost 0 bases and 8 bases, there was a span of 11 bases. This receptor was obtained from a man in his late teens or twenties who received the YFV17D yellow fever vaccine. The sequencing used PBMCs, collected about 41 days after the first yellow fever vaccination. V and J are TRBV30 and TRBJ2-1; D tentatively fits TRBD1 or TRBD2 (5 bases each). The CDR3 DNA reads as TGTGCCTGGAGTGTCGGTATGGGGGATGAGCAGTTCTTC. It encodes CAWSVGMGDEQFF. Full variable domain (rest looked up from reference TRBV30 and TRBJ2-1): SQTIHQWPATLVQPVGSPLSLECTVEGTSNPNLYWYRQAAGRGLQLLFYSVGIGQISSEVPQNLSASRPQDRQFILSSKKLLLSDSGFYLCAWSVGMGDEQFFGPGTRLTVL.